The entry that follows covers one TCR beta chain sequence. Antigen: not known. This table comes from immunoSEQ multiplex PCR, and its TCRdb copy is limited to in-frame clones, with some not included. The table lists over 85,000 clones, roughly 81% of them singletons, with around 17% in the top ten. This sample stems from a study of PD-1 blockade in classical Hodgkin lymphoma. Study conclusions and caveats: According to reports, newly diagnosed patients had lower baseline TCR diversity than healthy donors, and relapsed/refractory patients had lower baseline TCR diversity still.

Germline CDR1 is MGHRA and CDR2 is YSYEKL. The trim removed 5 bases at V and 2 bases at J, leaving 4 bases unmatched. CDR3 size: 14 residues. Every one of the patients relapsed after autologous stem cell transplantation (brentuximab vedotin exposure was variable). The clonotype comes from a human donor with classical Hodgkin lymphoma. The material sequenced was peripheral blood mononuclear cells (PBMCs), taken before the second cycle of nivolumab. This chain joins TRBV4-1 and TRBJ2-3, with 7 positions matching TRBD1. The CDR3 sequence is CASSITGVTDTQYF. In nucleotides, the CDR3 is TGCGCCAGCAGCATCACAGGGGTCACAGATACGCAGTATTTT.